This T cell receptor (beta chain) came from a study of cytomegalovirus exposure and HLA in healthy donors. With respect to this clone: Its antigen is not known.

Study findings and constraints: Immune exposure data for these donors was limited to CMV serostatus.

60 Vbeta and 13 Jbeta primers were used in PCR. Data came from immunoSEQ multiplex PCR; TCRdb stores just in-frame clones and leaves some out. The profile covers 170,000 or so clones, with over 65% appearing a single time and around 1.5% taken by the ten largest. Trimming took off 5 bases at V and 0 bases at J, with 10 bases between the two ends. The CDR3 covers 14 residues. Germline-derived CDR1 and CDR2 are SGHAT and FQDESV (reference sequence). The sequence came from a woman younger than 45 in good health and CMV-seropositive. The chain has TRBV11-1 and TRBJ1-1; the D gene is possibly TRBD1 (6 bases). Sequenced input: PBMCs. This CDR3 is CASSPRGMNTEAFF. Here the CDR3 DNA reads TGTGCCAGCAGCCCGAGGGGGATGAACACTGAAGCTTTCTTT. The full variable domain, its missing parts supplied by reference TRBV11-1 and TRBJ1-1, is EAEVAQSPRYKITEKSQAVAFWCDPISGHATLYWYRQILGQGPELLVQFQDESVVDDSQLPKDRFSAERLKGVDSTLKIQPAELGDSAMYLCASSPRGMNTEAFFGQGTRLTVV.